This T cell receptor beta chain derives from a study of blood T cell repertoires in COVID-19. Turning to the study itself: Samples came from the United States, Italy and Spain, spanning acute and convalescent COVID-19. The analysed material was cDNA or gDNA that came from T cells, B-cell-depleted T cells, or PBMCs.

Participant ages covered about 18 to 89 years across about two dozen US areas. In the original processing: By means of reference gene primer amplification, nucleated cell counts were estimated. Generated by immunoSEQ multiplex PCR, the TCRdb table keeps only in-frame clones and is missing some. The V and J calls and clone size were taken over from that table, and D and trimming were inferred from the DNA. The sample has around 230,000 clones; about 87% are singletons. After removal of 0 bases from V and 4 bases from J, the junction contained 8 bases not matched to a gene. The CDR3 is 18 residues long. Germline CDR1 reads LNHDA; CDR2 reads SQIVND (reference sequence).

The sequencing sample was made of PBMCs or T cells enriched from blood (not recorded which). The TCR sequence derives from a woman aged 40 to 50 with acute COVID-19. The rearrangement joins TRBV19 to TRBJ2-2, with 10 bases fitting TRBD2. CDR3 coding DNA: TGTGCCAGTAGTATAGACCCCCTAGCGGGAGTAATCACCGGGGAGCTGTTTTTT. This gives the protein CASSIDPLAGVITGELFF.